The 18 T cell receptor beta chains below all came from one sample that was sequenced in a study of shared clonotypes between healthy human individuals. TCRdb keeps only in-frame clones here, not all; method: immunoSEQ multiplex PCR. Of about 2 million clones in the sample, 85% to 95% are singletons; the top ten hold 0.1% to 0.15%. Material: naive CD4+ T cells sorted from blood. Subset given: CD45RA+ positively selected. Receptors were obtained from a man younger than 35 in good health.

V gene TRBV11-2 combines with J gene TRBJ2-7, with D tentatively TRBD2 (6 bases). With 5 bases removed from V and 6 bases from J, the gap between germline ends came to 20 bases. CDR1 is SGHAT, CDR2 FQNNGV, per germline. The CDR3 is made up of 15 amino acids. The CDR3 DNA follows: TGTGCCAGCAGCCGACCTGGTGGCGGGATTGGCGAGCAGTACTTC. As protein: CASSRPGGGIGEQYF.

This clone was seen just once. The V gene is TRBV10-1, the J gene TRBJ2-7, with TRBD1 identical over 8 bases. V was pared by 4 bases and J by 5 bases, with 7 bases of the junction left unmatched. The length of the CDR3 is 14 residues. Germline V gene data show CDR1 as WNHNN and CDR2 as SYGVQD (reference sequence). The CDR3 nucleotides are TGCGCCAGCAGTGGTGGACAGGGAACCCACGAGCAGTACTTC. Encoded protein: CASSGGQGTHEQYF.

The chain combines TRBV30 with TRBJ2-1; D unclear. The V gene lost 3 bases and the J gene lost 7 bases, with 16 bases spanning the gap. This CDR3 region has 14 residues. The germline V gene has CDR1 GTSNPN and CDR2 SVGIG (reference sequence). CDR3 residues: CAWSARRTHNEQFF. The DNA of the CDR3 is TGTGCCTGGAGCGCGAGGCGGACCCATAATGAGCAGTTCTTC. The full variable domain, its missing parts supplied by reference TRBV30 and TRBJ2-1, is SQTIHQWPATLVQPVGSPLSLECTVEGTSNPNLYWYRQAAGRGLQLLFYSVGIGQISSEVPQNLSASRPQDRQFILSSKKLLLSDSGFYLCAWSARRTHNEQFFGPGTRLTVL.

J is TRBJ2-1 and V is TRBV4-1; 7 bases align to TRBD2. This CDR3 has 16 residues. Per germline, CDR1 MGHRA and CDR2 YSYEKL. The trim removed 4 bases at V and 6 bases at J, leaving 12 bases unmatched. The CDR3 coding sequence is TGCGCCAGCAGCCCGCAATCTGGACTAGGGCCCAATGAGCAGTTCTTC. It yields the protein CASSPQSGLGPNEQFF.

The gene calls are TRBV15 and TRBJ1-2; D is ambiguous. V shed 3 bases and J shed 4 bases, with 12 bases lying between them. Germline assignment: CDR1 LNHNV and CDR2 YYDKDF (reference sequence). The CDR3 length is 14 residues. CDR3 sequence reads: CATSSLPSSYGYTF. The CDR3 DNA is TGTGCCACCAGCAGCCTTCCCTCAAGCTATGGCTACACCTTC.

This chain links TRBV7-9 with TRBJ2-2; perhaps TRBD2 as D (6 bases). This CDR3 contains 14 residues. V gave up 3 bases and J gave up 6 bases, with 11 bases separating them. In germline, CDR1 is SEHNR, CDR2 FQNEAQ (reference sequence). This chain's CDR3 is CASSLVAGPGELFF. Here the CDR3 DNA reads TGTGCCAGCAGCTTGGTTGCGGGGCCCGGGGAGCTGTTTTTT. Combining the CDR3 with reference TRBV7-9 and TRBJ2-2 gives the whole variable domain DTGVSQNPRHKITKRGQNVTFRCDPISEHNRLYWYRQTLGQGPEFLTYFQNEAQLEKSRLLSDRFSAERPKGSFSTLEIQRTEQGDSAMYLCASSLVAGPGELFFGEGSRLTVL.

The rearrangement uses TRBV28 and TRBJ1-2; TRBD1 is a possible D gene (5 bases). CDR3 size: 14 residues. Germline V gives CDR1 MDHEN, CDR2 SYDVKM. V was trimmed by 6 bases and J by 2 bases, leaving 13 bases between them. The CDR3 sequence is CASRPDDSNYGYTF. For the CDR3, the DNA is TGTGCCAGCAGACCTGATGACAGCAACTATGGCTACACCTTC.

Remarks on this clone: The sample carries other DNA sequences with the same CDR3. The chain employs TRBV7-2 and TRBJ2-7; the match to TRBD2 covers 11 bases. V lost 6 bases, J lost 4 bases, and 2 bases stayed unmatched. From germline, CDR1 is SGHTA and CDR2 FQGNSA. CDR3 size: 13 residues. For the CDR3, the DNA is TGTGCCAGCAGACTAGCGGGAGCGTACGAGCAGTACTTC. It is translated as CASRLAGAYEQYF.

CDR3 nucleotide sequence: TGTGCCCGTGCCCGATCTAATTCACCCCTCCACTTT. Amino acids: CARARSNSPLHF. This chain links TRBV30 with TRBJ1-6; D gene unclear. The germline V gene encodes CDR1 GTSNPN and CDR2 SVGIG (reference sequence). V lost 8 bases to trimming and J lost 6 bases, with 11 bases between them. The CDR3 contains 12 residues.

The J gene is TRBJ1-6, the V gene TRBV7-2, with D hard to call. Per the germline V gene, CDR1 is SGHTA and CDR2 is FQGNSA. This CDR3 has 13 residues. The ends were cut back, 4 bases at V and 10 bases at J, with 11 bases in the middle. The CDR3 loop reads CASSSGPDSPLHF. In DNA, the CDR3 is TGTGCCAGCAGCTCCGGGCCCGACTCACCCCTCCACTTT.

The CDR3, as DNA: TGTGCCAGCAGTGATACTAGCGGGCGATACGAGCAGTACTTC. Amino acids: CASSDTSGRYEQYF. The chain has TRBV2 and TRBJ2-7; TRBD2 aligns across 9 bases. The CDR3 length is 14 residues. Germline-derived CDR1 and CDR2 are SNHLY and FYNNEI. The J segment lost 4 bases and the V segment lost 3 bases, leaving 4 bases of the junction unmatched.

In DNA, the CDR3 is TGTGCCGGGTTCCTGGACAGGGGCTATGGCTACACCTTC. It yields the protein CAGFLDRGYGYTF. The chain is built from TRBV30 and TRBJ1-2, with 9 bases that match TRBD1. The V gene's germline CDR1 is GTSNPN and CDR2 SVGIG (reference sequence). The V gene end was trimmed by 8 bases and the J gene end by 4 bases; junction bases not matched to a gene: 8. CDR3 length: 13 residues.

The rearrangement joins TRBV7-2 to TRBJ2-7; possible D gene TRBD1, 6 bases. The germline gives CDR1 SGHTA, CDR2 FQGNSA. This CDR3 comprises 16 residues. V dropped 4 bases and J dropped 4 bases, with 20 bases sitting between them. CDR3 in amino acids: CASSYRPGQLVYEQYF. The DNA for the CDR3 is TGTGCCAGCAGCTATAGACCCGGACAGCTCGTATACGAGCAGTACTTC.

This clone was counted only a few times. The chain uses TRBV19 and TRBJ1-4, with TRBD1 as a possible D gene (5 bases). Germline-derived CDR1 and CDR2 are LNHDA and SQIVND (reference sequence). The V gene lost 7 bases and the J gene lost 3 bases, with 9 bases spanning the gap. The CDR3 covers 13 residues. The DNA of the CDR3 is TGTGCCAGTACGTCAGGGTCTAATGAAAAACTGTTTTTT. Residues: CASTSGSNEKLFF.

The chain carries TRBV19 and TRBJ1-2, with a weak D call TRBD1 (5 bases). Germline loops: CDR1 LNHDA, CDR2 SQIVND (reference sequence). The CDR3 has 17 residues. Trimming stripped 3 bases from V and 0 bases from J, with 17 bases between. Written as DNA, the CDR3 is TGTGCCAGTAGTATTCCGGGGCAAGGAGAAGCTAACTATGGCTACACCTTC. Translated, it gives CASSIPGQGEANYGYTF.

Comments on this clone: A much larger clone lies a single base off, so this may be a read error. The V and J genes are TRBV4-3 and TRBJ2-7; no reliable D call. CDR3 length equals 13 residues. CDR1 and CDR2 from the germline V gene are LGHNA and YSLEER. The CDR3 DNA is TGCGCCAGCAGCTTGGCTCACCCCTACGAGCGGTACTTC. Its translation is CASSLAHPYERYF.

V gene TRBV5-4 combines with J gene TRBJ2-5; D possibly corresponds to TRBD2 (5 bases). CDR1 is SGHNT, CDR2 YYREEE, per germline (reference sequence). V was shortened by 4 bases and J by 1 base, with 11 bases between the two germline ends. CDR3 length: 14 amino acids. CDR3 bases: TGTGCCAGCAGCCAGCGGACGGTCCAAGAGACCCAGTACTTC. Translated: CASSQRTVQETQYF.

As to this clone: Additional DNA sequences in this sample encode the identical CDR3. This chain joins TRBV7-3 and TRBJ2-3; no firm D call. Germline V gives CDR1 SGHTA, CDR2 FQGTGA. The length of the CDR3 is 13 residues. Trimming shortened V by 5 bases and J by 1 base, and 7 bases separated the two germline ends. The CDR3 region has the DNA TGTGCCAGCAGCCGCCAGGGCACAGATACGCAGTATTTT. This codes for CASSRQGTDTQYF.